This T cell receptor beta chain comes out of a study of T cells in Graves' hyperthyroidism and ophthalmopathy (dated by TCRdb to about 2019). Regarding the research as a whole: Peripheral blood samples were taken at the time of initial diagnosis, prior to any treatment. Once sampling was done, hyperthyroidism patients were given methimazole at a starting dose of 30 mg daily, whereas ophthalmopathy patients were given high-dose intravenous methylprednisolone. The study also compared thyroid tissue and blood T-cell repertoires from five or six Graves' hyperthyroidism patients. To identify TCR V-J signatures that set the groups apart, the researchers used a discovery cohort of 95 to 100 patients, made up of 43 with Graves' ophthalmopathy and 57 with stable Graves' hyperthyroidism. The 100 or so discovery patients were divided at random into training and test sets in a 7:3 ratio. An independent validation cohort of around 19 hyperthyroidism patients and approximately 15 patients who later progressed to ophthalmopathy tested prospective prediction of ophthalmopathy. According to the paper, TCR Vbeta CDR3 sequencing was carried out on 120 to 150 peripheral blood samples, which came from fewer than 50 ophthalmopathy, 75 or so hyperthyroidism and roughly 17 progressor patients. Summary of the overall study and its limitations: No statistical method was used to fix the sample size in advance, and group allocation was not hidden from the investigators. Most expanded thyroid clonotypes (frequency above 0.001) were also found in blood, which suggests that blood repertoires may mirror thyroid immune responses. In validation, the model predicted progression to ophthalmopathy with 60% to 71% sensitivity and around 72% specificity, a median of around six months before onset. In cross-validation, a model built on a 13 V-J signature told ophthalmopathy apart from stable hyperthyroidism with 85% to 90% sensitivity and 81% to 82% specificity, and in testing the same model reached 80%/75%.

The hyperthyroidism patients were between 18 and 65 years old and newly diagnosed, with a disease duration of less than 2 months. Any patient with an uncontrolled infection, another autoimmune disease, pregnancy or lactation was excluded. Diagnoses relied on clinical symptoms, serum thyroxine and TRAb, thyroid ultrasound and orbital computed tomography. For progressor patients, blood was drawn at the first diagnosis of hyperthyroidism, before any ophthalmopathy symptoms had appeared. Ficoll-Paque density gradient centrifugation was used to isolate PBMCs from about 10 ml of fresh peripheral blood. Progressor patients were defined as those initially diagnosed with Graves' hyperthyroidism in whom ophthalmopathy developed during follow-up. Total RNA was extracted with Trizol reagent, and quality was checked on an Agilent 2100 Bioanalyzer. V is shortened by 6 bases, J by 0 bases, and the region joining them spans 9 bases. The CDR3 measures 12 amino acids from cysteine to phenylalanine. This entry keeps only the CDR3 DNA: 36 bases, framed from base 1. The germline V gene supplies CDR1 SQVTM and CDR2 ANQGSEA.

TCR beta CDR3 regions were amplified from RNA transcripts. The TCR CDR3 was subjected to a first round of RT-PCR using the HTBI primer set and the Qiagen OneStep RT-PCR kit. A second multiplex PCR round built the libraries, followed by size selection and purification. Libraries were sequenced paired-end with 100 bp reads on an Illumina HiSeq2000. In the paper's pipeline: SOAPnuke was used to process the raw data, with reads discarded if the reads contained adapters or uncalled bases, had a mean Phred below 15, or lacked an exact constant-primer or identifier match. High-quality paired reads were merged using COPE v1.2.5, and each unique nucleotide sequence was defined as a clonotype. MiTCR v1.1 was used to align the clonotypes against IMGT TRBV, TRBD and TRBJ reference segments. Analysis was restricted to V-J combinations with a frequency above 0.0001, which covered roughly 99% of repertoires. The TCS score was defined as F50 (clonal expansion) divided by E x V (chaos), with BLOSUM62-based TCRdist calculated between CDR3 peptides within each V-J. Welch's t-statistics and random forest reduced roughly 540 V-J features to 13, which were used in a naive Bayes classifier (R e1071). TCRdb trimmed public reads at Q25 via fastp, called clones via MiXCR and kept in-frame beta chains. Under each unique CDR3 protein, matching rows form one entry showing the most common genes and DNA. It is TCRdb's table, rather than the study itself, that gives the V and J calls and clone size. Recorded for this sample are approximately 150,000 distinct CDR3 sequences; about 9.4% of them occurred a single time. The ten biggest clones cover around 20% of the sample.

The table lists this clonotype with many counts. Its antigen remains undetermined. No base quality information exists; no much larger clone differs at one position. The sequencing input was blood. The sequence joins TRBV29-1 to TRBJ2-7; no D segment can be confidently identified. The sequence came from a young woman with Graves' hyperthyroidism that later progressed to Graves' ophthalmopathy. The DNA sequence follows: TGCAGCGTCTCGAGTAACTCCTACGAGCAGTACTTC. Its coded protein is CSVSSNSYEQYF.